These T cell receptor beta chains were read from a single sample in a study of blood T cell repertoires in COVID-19. The method was immunoSEQ multiplex PCR; TCRdb's version includes in-frame clones alone and lacks a portion of them. This sample carries approximately 300,000 clones, around 89% of them seen once, and the ten largest clones take approximately 3.3%. Sequencing used peripheral blood. The receptors originated from a woman in her thirties or forties with acute or convalescent COVID-19. CDR3s include the opening cysteine and the closing phenylalanine or tryptophan. The order of the fields is V gene, clone size, CDR3 length, CDR3 protein. Not every row has a clone size; where given, it reads once, few, many or a size class.

TRBV11-2 | . | 15 | CASSLVAFGTEGYTF
TRBV9 | . | 14 | CASSAPGQGNGYTF
TRBV19 | . | 19 | CASSIDRTGKQSSTDTQYF
TRBV11-2 | . | 15 | CASSLLGGGPTEAFF
TRBV5-8 | . | 15 | CASSFTLVPGNTIYF
TRBV25-1 | . | 15 | CASSEYRGPPYGYTF
TRBV27 | . | 15 | CASRSVDRHNSPLHF
TRBV7-9 | . | 14 | CASRGALGRDGYTF
TRBV9 | . | 15 | CASSVAGVQGTEAFF
TRBV5-1 | . | 15 | CASSLWGGPNQPQHF
TRBV24-1 | once | 14 | CATSDLGGGNEQFF
TRBV30 | . | 11 | CAWSGRETQYF
TRBV29-1 | . | 12 | CSAETGNYGYTF
TRBV19 | . | 14 | CASSTESSNTEAFF
TRBV5-1 | . | 13 | CASSIGANYGYTF
TRBV10-2 | . | 15 | CASRSQRAGDEKLFF
TRBV18 | . | 13 | CASSRTPGNTIYF
TRBV5-1 | once | 18 | CASSLTSGGATSTDTQYF
TRBV5-1 | once | 15 | CASSPGALAQGEAFF
TRBV6-6 | . | 17 | CASSPPVRTGGNSGYTF
TRBV20-1 | . | 11 | CSARDRGTQYF
TRBV25-1 | . | 12 | CASVTVGNTIYF
TRBV7-2 | . | 14 | CASSLGGLGTEAFF
TRBV24-1 | . | 15 | CATSLSGKSNQPQHF
TRBV6-5 | once | 13 | CASGAQGRNEQFF
TRBV7-9 | . | 15 | CASSFQGATNEKLFF
TRBV10-3 | . | 14 | CAISTTGEGYGYTF
TRBV9 | . | 15 | CASSVAQGAQEKLFF
TRBV5-5 | . | 15 | CASSLGTGLNTEAFF
TRBV6-4 | . | 14 | CASSSGGTYNEQFF
TRBV13 | . | 18 | CASSSLAGGGSGANVLTF
TRBV19 | once | 15 | CASSIDRGVYNEQFF
TRBV5-4 | . | 15 | CASSFYFVRGNEQFF
TRBV7-2 | . | 14 | CASSLGQGASGYTF
TRBV12-3/TRBV12-4 | . | 12 | CASSRQGIEQFF
TRBV19 | . | 15 | CASRGTSQSTDTQYF
TRBV6-5 | . | 15 | CASSWTGLGNQPQHF
TRBV11-2 | once | 16 | CASSGGGGRLADTQYF
TRBV5-1 | few | 13 | CASKPGMNTEAFF
TRBV10-1 | . | 14 | CASSDLQQGREAFF
TRBV5-1 | . | 17 | CASSLAGYPNPTDTQYF
TRBV6-5 | once | 14 | CASRKGQGHLGYTF
TRBV18 | . | 13 | CASSPETSYGYTF
TRBV5-1 | once | 16 | CASSPTDRGRTGEAFF
TRBV6-5 | . | 16 | CASSSQGATAGNEQFF
TRBV12-3/TRBV12-4 | . | 13 | CASREGQGYGYTF
TRBV9 | . | 18 | CASSARTGERGNTGELFF
TRBV11-3 | . | 17 | CASSLGPGTGEQETQYF
TRBV10-3 | few | 15 | CAISDEARSNEKLFF
TRBV12-5 | . | 16 | CASGPSGTGGYYGYTF
TRBV4-1 | many | 22 | CASSQVPYRTSGGVGSPDEQFF
TRBV30 | . | 13 | CAWSVEGNQPQHF
TRBV7-9 | . | 14 | CASSFERGWDGYTF
TRBV10-1 | . | 13 | CATRQSQNTEAFF
TRBV21-1 | . | 16 | CASSQNSGQTNYGYTF
TRBV6-5 | . | 15 | CASSYSWRDGYGYTF
TRBV6-1 | . | 14 | CASSEPTGGETQYF